This T cell receptor beta chain was observed in a study of tumor and adjacent non-tumor tissue in lung cancer. Study as a whole: Histology: about a dozen adenocarcinoma, a couple of squamous cell carcinoma, 1 small cell lung cancer.

RNA was extracted from bulk tissue without any cell sorting. Between August and November 2014, newly diagnosed, chemotherapy-naive lung cancer patients underwent thoracic surgery in China. The CDR3 consists of 14 residues. V lost 0 bases, J lost 5 bases, and 10 bases lay in between. The germline CDR1 and CDR2 sequences are WNHNN and SYGVQD (reference sequence). A modified ARM-PCR protocol with three rounds of nested PCR amplified TCRbeta. TCRdb reprocessed the multiplex PCR reads with MiXCR, giving one entry per CDR3 protein. Of around 200,000 distinct CDR3 sequences listed, 71% were seen once; the top ten hold around 27%. This clonotype was found many times.

This sequence originates from a man in his sixties with non-small cell lung cancer. Sequences were obtained from lung tumor tissue. V is TRBV10-1 and J is TRBJ2-5; D remains unclear. The CDR3 bases are TGCGCCAGCAGTGAGTCGGGCCGCCGGGAGACCCAGTACTTC. Protein sequence: CASSESGRRETQYF.